This entry features one T cell receptor (beta chain) sequence. These data originate in a study of cytomegalovirus exposure and HLA in healthy donors. The PCR employed 60 Vbeta primers together with 13 Jbeta primers. TCRdb keeps only in-frame clones here, not all; method: immunoSEQ multiplex PCR. Of about 200,000 clones listed, roughly four fifths were seen once; the top ten hold roughly 0.097%. Germline V lookup: CDR1 SNHLY, CDR2 FYNNEI. V was trimmed by 7 bases and J by 2 bases, leaving 14 bases between them. The CDR3 has 14 amino acids. This clonotype was obtained from a boy between 2 and 10 years old in good health and CMV-seronegative. Sequences were obtained from PBMCs. The chain carries TRBV2 and TRBJ1-2; no firm D call. The chain's CDR3 is CASKRSEGNYGYTF. The CDR3 DNA is TGTGCCAGCAAGCGATCGGAGGGAAACTATGGCTACACCTTC.